This T cell receptor (beta chain) was sequenced during a study of blood T cell repertoires in COVID-19. Clones were sequenced by immunoSEQ multiplex PCR, and TCRdb holds only the in-frame ones, with some missing. The sample holds about 160,000 clones, about 86% seen once. The CDR3 runs to 14 residues. Trimming took 9 bases from V and 3 from J; bases not matched to a gene: 11. From germline, CDR1 is SGHRS and CDR2 YFSETQ. Material for sequencing was peripheral blood. The genes are TRBV5-1 and TRBJ2-7; TRBD1 agrees at 8 bases. This clonotype originated in a woman in her seventies with acute or convalescent COVID-19. This CDR3 reads CATSEGTGHYEQYF. CDR3 in DNA: TGCGCCACCAGTGAGGGGACAGGACACTACGAGCAGTACTTC.